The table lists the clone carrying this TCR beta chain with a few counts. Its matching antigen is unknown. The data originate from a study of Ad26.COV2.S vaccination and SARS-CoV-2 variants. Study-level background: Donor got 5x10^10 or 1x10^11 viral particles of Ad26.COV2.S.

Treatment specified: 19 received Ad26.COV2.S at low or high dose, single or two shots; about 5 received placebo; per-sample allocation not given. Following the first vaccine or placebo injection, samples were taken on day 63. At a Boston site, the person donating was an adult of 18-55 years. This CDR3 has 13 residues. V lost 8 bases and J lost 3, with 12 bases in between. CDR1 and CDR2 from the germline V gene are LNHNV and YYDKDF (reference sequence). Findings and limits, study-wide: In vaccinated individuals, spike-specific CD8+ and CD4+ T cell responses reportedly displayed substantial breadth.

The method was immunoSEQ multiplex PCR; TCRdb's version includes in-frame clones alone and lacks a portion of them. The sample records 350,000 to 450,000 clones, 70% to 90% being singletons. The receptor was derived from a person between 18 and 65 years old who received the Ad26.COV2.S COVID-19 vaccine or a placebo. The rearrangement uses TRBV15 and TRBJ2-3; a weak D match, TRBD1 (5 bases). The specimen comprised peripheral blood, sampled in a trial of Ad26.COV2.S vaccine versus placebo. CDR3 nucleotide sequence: TGTGCCACCTCAGCAGGGTCTACAGATACGCAGTATTTT. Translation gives CATSAGSTDTQYF.